The 2 T cell receptor beta chains listed next were all sequenced from one sample in a study of beta chain features in type 1 diabetes (dated 2018 in TCRdb). The library was generated by the immunoSEQ multiplex PCR assay. The entire isolated RNA was reverse transcribed using the High Capacity cDNA Reverse Transcription Kit, and thus expressed TCRB transcripts were sequenced. TCRdb provides this immuneACCESS table in a form limited to in-frame rearrangements. Some clones are lacking; in checked studies, under half of them reflect an unresolved V gene, and why the rest are absent is not known. This sample comprises roughly 230,000 clones, about 9.3% of them detected only once. 0.03% to 0.04% of the sample is held by the ten biggest clonotypes. The specimen sequenced was naive CD4+ T cells from blood. Reading the label with the study, this specimen's cell subset or site is: true naive CD4+ T cells. The receptors originated from a woman aged 18-29 years in good health.

This clone was observed many times. This chain uses TRBV29-1 with TRBJ2-1, with D unresolved. Germline CDR1 is SQVTM and CDR2 is ANQGSEA. This CDR3 comprises 8 residues. Trimming shortened V by 4 bases and J by 12 bases, and 4 bases separated the two germline ends. The CDR3 DNA reads TGCAGCGTTGGAGGGCAGTTCTTC. Amino acids: CSVGGQFF.

This clone was observed a few times. The chain carries TRBV6-5 and TRBJ2-5; 7 nucleotides line up with TRBD2. V trimming: 5 bases; J trimming: 2 bases; junction bases outside the gene matches: 8. Germline V gene data show CDR1 as MNHEY and CDR2 as SVGAGI. CDR3 size: 15 residues. In DNA form, the CDR3 reads TGTGCCAGCAGTCTAATCACTAGCGTTCAAGAGACCCAGTACTTC. Translated, it gives CASSLITSVQETQYF.